A single sample is the source of the 14 T cell receptor beta chains below, sequenced in a study of blood T cell repertoires in COVID-19. The method was immunoSEQ multiplex PCR; TCRdb's version includes in-frame clones alone and lacks a portion of them. This sample has about 170,000 clones, with just under 85% found just once. The sequencing input was peripheral blood. The receptor source for this set is a woman older than 75 with acute or convalescent COVID-19.

The V gene is TRBV5-6, the J gene TRBJ2-7; 8 nucleotides match TRBD1. The CDR3 length is 15 residues. Trimming cost V 0 bases and J 2 bases; bases outside gene matches: 4. The germline CDR1 and CDR2 sequences are SGHDT and YYEEEE. CDR3: CASSLGQGNPYEQYF. The CDR3 coding sequence is TGTGCCAGCAGCTTGGGACAGGGGAATCCCTACGAGCAGTACTTC.

The V call is TRBV19, the J call TRBJ2-7; TRBD2 might be the D (5 bases). CDR1 and CDR2 from the germline V gene are LNHDA and SQIVND (reference sequence). This CDR3 spans 15 amino acids. The ends were cut back, 7 bases at V and 4 bases at J, with 20 bases in the middle. CDR3 DNA: TGTGCCAGTACGTCGGACTCCTTTGGGATTTACGAGCAGTACTTC. It encodes CASTSDSFGIYEQYF.

This chain joins TRBV3-1 (or the pseudogene TRBV3-2) and TRBJ1-1, with 7 bases aligning to TRBD1. Losses at the gene ends were 8 bases for V and 0 bases for J; bases not matched to a gene: 0. This CDR3 comprises 12 residues. Germline-derived CDR1 and CDR2 are LGHDT and YNNKEL (reference sequence). CDR3 DNA: TGTGCCAGCGACAGGGTGAACACTGAAGCTTTCTTT. This codes for CASDRVNTEAFF.

V is TRBV5-6 and J is TRBJ1-1; 9 nucleotides line up with TRBD1. J was trimmed by 3 bases and V by 4 bases; bases with no gene match: 4. This CDR3 spans 14 amino acids. The germline V gene has CDR1 SGHDT and CDR2 YYEEEE. The CDR3 DNA follows: TGTGCCAGCAGCGGGGACAGGGCGGACACTGAAGCTTTCTTT. Translating it yields CASSGDRADTEAFF.

The V call is TRBV19, the J call TRBJ2-4, with TRBD2 identical over 9 bases. This CDR3 region has 14 residues. V was clipped by 5 bases and J by 7 bases; unmatched bases: 6. Germline lookup yields CDR1 LNHDA and CDR2 SQIVND (reference sequence). The CDR3 nucleotides read TGTGCCAGTAGTTTTAGCGGGAGCGGGAACATTCAGTACTTC. Amino acids: CASSFSGSGNIQYF.

V usage is TRBV19 and J usage is TRBJ2-3; D remains unclear. CDR1 is LNHDA and CDR2 is SQIVND in the germline V gene (reference sequence). This CDR3 has 11 amino acids. Trimming pared 6 bases from V and 6 bases from J, leaving 7 bases between. The CDR3 DNA reads TGTGCCAGTAGGGCTGGTGATACGCAGTATTTT. Translating it yields CASRAGDTQYF.

V and J are TRBV7-8 and TRBJ1-2; D is undetermined. The CDR3 length is 14 residues. V was shortened by 0 bases and J by 5 bases, with 10 bases between the two germline ends. Germline loops: CDR1 SGHVS, CDR2 FQNEAQ. The CDR3 here is CASSLARGGYGYTF. In DNA, the CDR3 is TGTGCCAGCAGCTTAGCCCGGGGAGGGTATGGCTACACCTTC.

The chain couples TRBV5-1 to TRBJ1-1, with D possibly matching TRBD1 (6 bases). V shed 5 bases and J shed 1 base, with 12 bases lying between them. CDR3 length: 14 amino acids. The germline V gene has CDR1 SGHRS and CDR2 YFSETQ. The CDR3 sequence: CASRSGQQNTEAFF. DNA for the CDR3: TGCGCCAGCAGGTCCGGACAGCAGAACACTGAAGCTTTCTTT. Full variable domain (remainder filled in from reference TRBV5-1 and TRBJ1-1): KAGVTQTPRYLIKTRGQQVTLSCSPISGHRSVSWYQQTPGQGLQFLFEYFSETQRNKGNFPGRFSGRQFSNSRSEMNVSTLELGDSALYLCASRSGQQNTEAFFGQGTRLTVV.

V and J are TRBV7-8 and TRBJ2-5, with TRBD1 matching 7 bases. The CDR3 runs 14 residues. The germline CDR1 and CDR2 sequences are SGHVS and FQNEAQ. J gave up 1 base and V 5 bases, and 4 bases lay outside the gene matches. This CDR3 is CASSKQGPQETQYF. The CDR3 nucleotides are TGTGCCAGCAGCAAACAGGGGCCCCAAGAGACCCAGTACTTC.

CDR3 loop: CSVRQGANNEKLFF. The CDR3 region has the DNA TGCAGCGTTCGTCAGGGGGCGAATAATGAAAAACTGTTTTTT. The rearrangement links TRBV29-1 to TRBJ1-4; 8 nucleotides line up with TRBD1. This CDR3 has 14 residues. Trimming removed 5 bases from V and 4 bases from J; junction bases left unmatched: 6. Germline CDR1 SQVTM, CDR2 ANQGSEA.

To note about this clone: Other DNA sequences from this sample encode an identical CDR3 as well. The chain is built from TRBV6-5 and TRBJ2-3; maybe TRBD2 (6 bases). The ends were cut back, 6 bases at V and 5 bases at J, with 6 bases in the middle. CDR1 is MNHEY and CDR2 is SVGAGI in the germline V gene. The CDR3 has 11 residues. CDR3 loop: CASRTRDTQYF. DNA for the CDR3: TGTGCCAGCAGGACTAGAGATACGCAGTATTTT.

The chain combines TRBV6-5 with TRBJ2-1; 8 nucleotides agree with TRBD2. Germline-derived CDR1 and CDR2 are MNHEY and SVGAGI. CDR3 length: 16 amino acids. V shed 0 bases and J 0 bases; nucleotides not matched to a gene: 1. The CDR3 spells CASSYSSGSSYNEQFF. CDR3 sequence (DNA): TGTGCCAGCAGTTACTCCAGCGGGAGCTCCTACAATGAGCAGTTCTTC.

This clone was detected only once. This rearrangement joins TRBV6-4 to TRBJ2-1, with 10 bases lining up with TRBD1. The trim removed 6 bases at V and 6 bases at J, leaving 2 bases unmatched. CDR1 and CDR2 (germline): MRHNA, SNTAGT. This CDR3 has 13 residues. This CDR3 is CASSWTGGNEQFF. The CDR3 DNA reads TGTGCCAGCAGCTGGACAGGGGGCAATGAGCAGTTCTTC.

The chain is built from TRBV11-2 and TRBJ2-2; no definite D call. V lost 1 base to trimming and J lost 2 bases, with 8 bases between them. Per germline, CDR1 SGHAT and CDR2 FQNNGV. This CDR3 is built from 15 residues. DNA of the CDR3: TGTGCCAGCAGCTTAGCTGGCATTAACACCGGGGAGCTGTTTTTT. It is translated as CASSLAGINTGELFF.